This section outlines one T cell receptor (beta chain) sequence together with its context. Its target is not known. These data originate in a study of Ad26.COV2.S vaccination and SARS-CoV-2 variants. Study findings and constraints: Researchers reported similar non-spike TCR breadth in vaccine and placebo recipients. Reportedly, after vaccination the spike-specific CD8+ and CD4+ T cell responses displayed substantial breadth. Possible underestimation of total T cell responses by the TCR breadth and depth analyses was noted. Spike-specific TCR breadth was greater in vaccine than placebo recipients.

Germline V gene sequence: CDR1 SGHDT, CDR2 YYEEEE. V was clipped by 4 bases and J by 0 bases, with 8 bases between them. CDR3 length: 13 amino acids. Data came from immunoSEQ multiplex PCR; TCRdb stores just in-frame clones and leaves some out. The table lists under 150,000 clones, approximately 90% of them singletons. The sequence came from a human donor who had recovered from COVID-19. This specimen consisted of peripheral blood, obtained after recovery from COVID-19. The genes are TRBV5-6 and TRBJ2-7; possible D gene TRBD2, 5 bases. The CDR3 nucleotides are TGTGCCAGCAGCCCGGGGAGCTCCTACGAGCAGTACTTC. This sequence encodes CASSPGSSYEQYF.